The 15 T cell receptor beta chains presented below share a single source sample, sequenced in a study of T cells in Graves' hyperthyroidism and ophthalmopathy. Amplified TCR beta CDR3 regions derived from RNA transcripts. The primer set for the first-round RT-PCR of the TCR CDR3 was HTBI. A single record per CDR3 protein comes from TCRdb applying MiXCR to the multiplex PCR reads. The data show about 110,000 distinct CDR3 sequences, 16% seen once. The sequenced material came from blood. The receptors were sampled from a woman in her 50s with Graves' hyperthyroidism.

This clonotype was seen repeatedly, ten times or more. The chain combines TRBV3-1 with TRBJ2-5; the D gene is possibly TRBD2 (5 bases). In germline, CDR1 is LGHDT, CDR2 YNNKEL (reference sequence). The CDR3 length is 15 residues. V lost 0 bases, J lost 7 bases, and 15 bases lay in between. CDR3: CASSQDLGGWGTQYF. The CDR3, as DNA: TGTGCCAGCAGCCAAGATCTTGGAGGTTGGGGGACCCAGTACTTC.

The table lists this clonotype with many counts. This chain connects TRBV7-6 to TRBJ2-5; D is undetermined. Trimming left V 3 bases short and J 1 base short, with 9 bases between. The CDR3 runs to 14 residues. Germline V gene data show CDR1 as SGHVS and CDR2 as FNYEAQ. The CDR3 coding sequence is TGTGCCAGCAGCTTGGCTGGCGGCCAAGAGACCCAGTACTTC. Translated, it gives CASSLAGGQETQYF.

This clonotype has at least ten counts. The V and J genes are TRBV12-3 or TRBV12-4 and TRBJ1-1; tentatively, D is TRBD1 (5 bases). The germline V and J ends were trimmed by 3 bases and 5 bases, with 10 bases remaining between them. This CDR3 has 13 residues. Here the CDR3 DNA reads TGTGCCAGCAGTTTTATCCCAGGGACTGAAGCTTTCTTT. It yields the protein CASSFIPGTEAFF.

This clonotype was detected ten times or more. The chain combines TRBV29-1 with TRBJ2-5; 7 positions match TRBD1. The germline V gene encodes CDR1 SQVTM and CDR2 ANQGSEA. Trimming at V came to 4 bases and at J to 4 bases, leaving 6 bases not matched to a gene. The length of the CDR3 is 13 residues. The CDR3 bases are TGCAGCGTTGTTATACAGGGGCTAGAGACCCAGTACTTC. It yields the protein CSVVIQGLETQYF.

This clonotype was observed at least ten times. The gene calls are TRBV2 and TRBJ2-2; 10 bases map to TRBD2. The V and J ends lost 5 bases and 5 bases, in that order; junction bases with no gene match: 5. The CDR3 is 15 amino acids. The germline V gene encodes CDR1 SNHLY and CDR2 FYNNEI. The chain's CDR3 is CASSITSGTTGELFF. CDR3 nucleotides: TGTGCCAGCAGTATAACTAGCGGGACGACCGGGGAGCTGTTTTTT.

At least ten counts were recorded for this clonotype. The gene calls are TRBV28 and TRBJ1-5, with unresolved D. Germline V CDR1 and CDR2: MDHEN, SYDVKM. Deletions cut 2 bases from V and 3 bases from J, with 14 bases between. The CDR3 loop spans 16 amino acids. CDR3 bases: TGTGCCAGCAGTTTAGGTGGCGCTAAGCCCAATCAGCCCCAGCATTTT. Encoded protein: CASSLGGAKPNQPQHF.

Ten or more counts support this clonotype. The chain combines TRBV2 with TRBJ2-5; TRBD2 matches at 14 bases. Per the germline V gene, CDR1 is SNHLY and CDR2 is FYNNEI. The CDR3 runs 16 residues. With 6 bases clipped from V and 5 bases from J, the junction kept 8 bases outside the gene matches. The CDR3 region has the DNA TGTGCCAGCAGCCTGGGGACTAGCGGGAGAGTGGAGACCCAGTACTTC. It specifies CASSLGTSGRVETQYF.

Ten or more counts support this clonotype. The rearrangement joins TRBV5-1 to TRBJ2-5; D possibly corresponds to TRBD2 (6 bases). Germline V CDR1 and CDR2: SGHRS, YFSETQ. The CDR3 loop spans 16 amino acids. Trimming shortened V by 3 bases and J by 2 bases, and 17 bases separated the two germline ends. CDR3 coding DNA: TGCGCCAGCAGCTCCCTTGGAGGGAACATACAAGAGACCCAGTACTTC. As protein: CASSSLGGNIQETQYF. Together with reference TRBV5-1 and TRBJ2-5, the CDR3 gives the full variable domain: KAGVTQTPRYLIKTRGQQVTLSCSPISGHRSVSWYQQTPGQGLQFLFEYFSETQRNKGNFPGRFSGRQFSNSRSEMNVSTLELGDSALYLCASSSLGGNIQETQYFGPGTRLLVL.

This clonotype is deemed large. The chain carries TRBV3-1 and TRBJ2-1; TRBD2 matches at 10 bases. The trim removed 1 base at V and 6 bases at J, leaving 3 bases unmatched. The CDR3 runs 15 residues. CDR1 LGHDT and CDR2 YNNKEL come from the germline V gene (reference sequence). The CDR3 DNA reads TGTGCCAGCAGCCAAGTTGGACTAGCGGTCAATGAGCAGTTCTTC. Amino acids: CASSQVGLAVNEQFF.

This rearrangement joins TRBV2 to TRBJ1-5, with 10 bases matching TRBD1. The V gene's germline CDR1 is SNHLY and CDR2 FYNNEI. The CDR3 has 15 amino acids. With 4 bases clipped from V and 4 bases from J, the junction kept 4 bases outside the gene matches. The CDR3 spells CASSGGQGSNQPQHF. CDR3 in DNA: TGTGCCAGCAGTGGGGGACAGGGGTCGAATCAGCCCCAGCATTTT.

This clonotype was counted at least ten times. The CDR3 DNA reads as TGTGCCAGCAGTTACACCGGACAGGGGGCAGTTTATGTCCCAACTTTGAACACTGAAGCTTTCTTT. Protein: CASSYTGQGAVYVPTLNTEAFF. The chain joins TRBV6-5 to TRBJ1-1, with 11 bases fitting TRBD1. Germline V gene sequence: CDR1 MNHEY, CDR2 SVGAGI. This CDR3 has 22 amino acids. Trimming cost V 2 bases and J 0 bases; bases outside gene matches: 20.

This clonotype was observed at least ten times. This chain links TRBV18 with TRBJ2-5; D gene unclear. Trimming shortened V by 0 bases and J by 4 bases, and 6 bases separated the two germline ends. Germline V CDR1 and CDR2: KGHSH, LQKENI. CDR3 length: 13 amino acids. The chain's CDR3 is CASSPPFRETQYF. CDR3 DNA: TGTGCCAGCTCACCACCGTTCCGAGAGACCCAGTACTTC.

This clonotype has ten or more counts. The chain carries TRBV7-3 and TRBJ2-1, with 8 bases that match TRBD1. V shed 1 base, J shed 0 bases, and the junction held 8 bases outside the gene matches. CDR3 length: 18 residues. Germline V CDR1 and CDR2: SGHTA, FQGTGA. Written as DNA, the CDR3 is TGTGCCAGCAGCTTAAAAAGTTTCGGGACAGGCTCCTACAATGAGCAGTTCTTC. Translated, it gives CASSLKSFGTGSYNEQFF. The full variable domain, with the rest looked up from reference TRBV7-3 and TRBJ2-1, is GAGVSQTPSNKVTEKGKYVELRCDPISGHTALYWYRQSLGQGPEFLIYFQGTGAADDSGLPNDRFFAVRPEGSVSTLKIQRTERGDSAVYLCASSLKSFGTGSYNEQFFGPGTRLTVL.

This clonotype appeared many times. V is TRBV5-6 and J is TRBJ2-5; possibly TRBD2 for D (5 bases). From germline, CDR1 is SGHDT and CDR2 YYEEEE. This CDR3 spans 12 amino acids. Trimming removed 9 bases at V and 3 bases at J, with 12 bases between. DNA for the CDR3: TGTGCCACTGAGGGTGCCAAAGAGACCCAGTACTTC. Translating gives CATEGAKETQYF.

This clonotype was recorded at least ten times. CDR3 region: CASSQGAARGDGYTF. The CDR3 bases are TGTGCCAGCAGCCAAGGGGCGGCCAGGGGGGATGGCTACACCTTC. The chain couples TRBV3-1 to TRBJ1-2; TRBD1 aligns across 7 bases. The junction had 8 bases not matched to a gene; V was cut back by 1 base and J by 6 bases. CDR3 size: 15 residues. The germline V gene encodes CDR1 LGHDT and CDR2 YNNKEL (reference sequence).